This T cell receptor (beta chain) came from a study of T cell therapy after organ transplantation. Sequenced by immunoSEQ multiplex PCR; TCRdb stores in-frame clones only, minus some. The sample shows tens of thousands of clones, approximately 94% of them seen only once. Patients were solid-organ transplant recipients with drug-resistant or recurrent cytomegalovirus. This CDR3 is 12 amino acids long. The germline V gene encodes CDR1 LNHDA and CDR2 SQIVND (reference sequence). V shed 3 bases and J shed 5 bases, with 8 bases lying between them. Turning to this clone: Its antigen is not known.

This rearrangement joins TRBV19 to TRBJ2-7; TRBD1 or TRBD2 may be the D gene (6 bases each). Sequences were derived from CD8+ T cells from blood, sampled before autologous CMV-specific T cell therapy. The origin of this receptor is a human patient who had received a solid organ transplant and had CMV disease. The chain's CDR3 is CASSIRGHEQYF. CDR3 nucleotide sequence: TGTGCCAGTAGTATTCGGGGGCACGAGCAGTACTTC. Looking up the rest from reference TRBV19 and TRBJ2-7 gives the full variable domain: DGGITQSPKYLFRKEGQNVTLSCEQNLNHDAMYWYRQDPGQGLRLIYYSQIVNDFQKGDIAEGYSVSREKKESFPLTVTSAQKNPTAFYLCASSIRGHEQYFGPGTRLTVT.